The following is a T cell receptor (beta chain) sequence with its context. What it binds is unknown. Clones were sequenced by immunoSEQ multiplex PCR, and TCRdb holds only the in-frame ones, with some missing. Of tens of thousands of clones listed, around four fifths are singletons. The sample belongs to a study of OX40 agonist ivuxolimab in advanced cancers. General study results and limits: Undetermined was the antigen specificity of the expanded peripheral T cells. Among the lowest levels of clonal expansion were found in partial responders at 0.1-3.0 mg/kg. Dosing at 0.1 to 3.0 mg/kg was accompanied by clonal expansion of CD4+ and CD8+ blood T cells by week 6.

The CDR3 runs 12 residues. The germline CDR1 and CDR2 sequences are MDHEN and SYDVKM. Trimming left V 4 bases short and J 8 bases short, with 9 bases between. Sequenced here: CD4+ or CD8+ T cells sorted from blood, sampled in a trial of the OX40 agonist ivuxolimab. V is TRBV28 and J is TRBJ1-3, with a possible D match to TRBD1 (5 bases). The TCR was taken from an adult with an advanced solid tumor such as melanoma, head and neck, liver or kidney cancer. This CDR3 reads CASSSPGYTIYF. DNA for the CDR3: TGTGCCAGCAGTTCCCCAGGGTACACCATATATTTT. Filled out from reference TRBV28 and TRBJ1-3, the complete variable domain reads DVKVTQSSRYLVKRTGEKVFLECVQDMDHENMFWYRQDPGLGLRLIYFSYDVKMKEKGDIPEGYSVSREKKERFSLILESASTNQTSMYLCASSSPGYTIYFGEGSWLTVV.